This T cell receptor (beta chain) was identified during a study of cytomegalovirus exposure and HLA in healthy donors. The study's findings and limits: Generally TCR sequences proved uncommon, though certain public TCRs appeared in numerous donors.

13 Jbeta primers and 60 Vbeta primers were used for the PCR. TCRdb's copy holds only in-frame clones and misses some; the assay was immunoSEQ multiplex PCR. The sample data list 200,000 or so clones. All the people who gave samples were healthy bone marrow donors. CDR3 length equals 17 residues. Germline CDR1 reads GTSNPN; CDR2 reads SVGIG (reference sequence). The V end lost 1 base, the J end lost 2 bases, and 15 bases lay between the germline ends. Note on this clone: Its target is not known.

The rearrangement joins TRBV30 to TRBJ1-6; D is ambiguous. The receptor was derived from a boy aged 5-17 years in good health and CMV-seronegative. The sample comprised PBMCs. CDR3 sequence: CAWSAPRLRTYNSPLHF. The CDR3 DNA follows: TGTGCCTGGAGTGCCCCCAGGCTACGGACCTATAATTCACCCCTCCACTTT.